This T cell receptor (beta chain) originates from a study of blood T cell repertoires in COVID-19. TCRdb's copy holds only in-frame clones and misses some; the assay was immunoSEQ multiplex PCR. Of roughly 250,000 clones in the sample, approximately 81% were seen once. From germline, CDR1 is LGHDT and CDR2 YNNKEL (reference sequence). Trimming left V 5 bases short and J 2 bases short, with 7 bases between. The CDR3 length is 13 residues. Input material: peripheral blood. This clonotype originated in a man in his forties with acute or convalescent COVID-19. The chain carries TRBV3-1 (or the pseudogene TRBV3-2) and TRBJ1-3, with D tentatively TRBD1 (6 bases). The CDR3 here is CASSWGPGNTIYF. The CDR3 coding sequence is TGTGCCAGCAGCTGGGGGCCTGGAAACACCATATATTTT.